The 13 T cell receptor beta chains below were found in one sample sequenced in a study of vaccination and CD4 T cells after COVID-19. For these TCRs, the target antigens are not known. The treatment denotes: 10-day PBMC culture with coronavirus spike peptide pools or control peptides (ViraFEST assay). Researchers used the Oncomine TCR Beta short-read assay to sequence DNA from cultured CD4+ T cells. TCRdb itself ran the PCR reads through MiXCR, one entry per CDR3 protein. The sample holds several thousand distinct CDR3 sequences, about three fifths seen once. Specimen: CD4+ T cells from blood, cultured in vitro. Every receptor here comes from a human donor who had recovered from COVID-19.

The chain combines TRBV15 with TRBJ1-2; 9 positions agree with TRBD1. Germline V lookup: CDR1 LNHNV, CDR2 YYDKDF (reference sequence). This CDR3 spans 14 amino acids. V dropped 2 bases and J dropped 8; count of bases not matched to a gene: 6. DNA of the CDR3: TGTGCCACCAGCAGAACCTGGACAGGGGAGGGCTACACCTTC. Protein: CATSRTWTGEGYTF.

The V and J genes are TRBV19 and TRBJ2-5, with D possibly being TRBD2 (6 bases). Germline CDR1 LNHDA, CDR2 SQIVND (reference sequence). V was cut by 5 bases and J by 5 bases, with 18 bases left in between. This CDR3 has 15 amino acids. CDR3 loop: CASSPDRVREETQYF. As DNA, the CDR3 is TGTGCCAGTAGTCCCGATAGGGTCCGGGAGGAGACCCAGTACTTC.

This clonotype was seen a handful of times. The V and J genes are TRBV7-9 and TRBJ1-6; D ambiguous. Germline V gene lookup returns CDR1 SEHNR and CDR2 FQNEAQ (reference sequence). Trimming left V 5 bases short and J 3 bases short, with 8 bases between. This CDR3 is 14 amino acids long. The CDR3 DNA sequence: TGTGCCAGCAGCCCCGGGAACTATAATTCACCCCTCCACTTT. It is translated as CASSPGNYNSPLHF.

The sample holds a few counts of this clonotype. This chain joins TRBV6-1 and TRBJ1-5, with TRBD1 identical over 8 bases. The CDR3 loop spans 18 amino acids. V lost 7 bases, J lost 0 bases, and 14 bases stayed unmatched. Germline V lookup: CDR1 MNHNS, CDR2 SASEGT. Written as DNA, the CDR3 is TGTGCCAGCAATATTGCCAGGGGGCCCCTCAATAGCAATCAGCCCCAGCATTTT. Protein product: CASNIARGPLNSNQPQHF.

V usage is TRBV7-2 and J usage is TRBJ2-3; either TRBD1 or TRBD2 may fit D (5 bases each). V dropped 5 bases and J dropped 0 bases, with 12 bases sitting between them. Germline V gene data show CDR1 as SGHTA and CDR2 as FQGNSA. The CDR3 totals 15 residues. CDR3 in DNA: TGTGCCAGCAGCCTAACGAGGGGTAGCACAGATACGCAGTATTTT. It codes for CASSLTRGSTDTQYF.

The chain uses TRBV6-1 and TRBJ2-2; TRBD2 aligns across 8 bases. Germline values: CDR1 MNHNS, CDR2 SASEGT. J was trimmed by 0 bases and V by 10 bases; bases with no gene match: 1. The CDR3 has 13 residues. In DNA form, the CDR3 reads TGTGCCACCGGGGGGGCGAACACCGGGGAGCTGTTTTTT. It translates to CATGGANTGELFF.

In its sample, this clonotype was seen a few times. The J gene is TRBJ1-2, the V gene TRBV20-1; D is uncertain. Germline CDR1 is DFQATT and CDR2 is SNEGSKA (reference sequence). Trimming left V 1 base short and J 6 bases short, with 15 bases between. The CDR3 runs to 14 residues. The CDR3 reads CSARAGRRGHGYTF. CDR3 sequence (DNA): TGCAGTGCTAGAGCCGGACGGAGAGGACATGGCTACACCTTC.

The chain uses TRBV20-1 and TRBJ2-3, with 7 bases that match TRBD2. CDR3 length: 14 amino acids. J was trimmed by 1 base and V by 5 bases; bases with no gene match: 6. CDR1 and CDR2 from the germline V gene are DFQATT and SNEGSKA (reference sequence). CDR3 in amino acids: CSAFLAERTDTQYF. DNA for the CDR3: TGCAGTGCTTTTCTAGCGGAGCGCACAGATACGCAGTATTTT.

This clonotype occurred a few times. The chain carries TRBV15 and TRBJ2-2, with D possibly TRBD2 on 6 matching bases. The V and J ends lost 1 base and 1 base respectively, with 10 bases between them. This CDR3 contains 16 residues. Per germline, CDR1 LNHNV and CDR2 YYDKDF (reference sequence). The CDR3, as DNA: TGTGCCACCAGCAGAGGAAGGGGAGGGAACACCGGGGAGCTGTTTTTT. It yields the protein CATSRGRGGNTGELFF.

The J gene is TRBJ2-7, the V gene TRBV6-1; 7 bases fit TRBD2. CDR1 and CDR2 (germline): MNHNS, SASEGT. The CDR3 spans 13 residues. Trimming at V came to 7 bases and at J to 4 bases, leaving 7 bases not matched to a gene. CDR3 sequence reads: CASTASGLYEQYF. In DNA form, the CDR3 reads TGTGCCAGCACCGCTAGCGGTCTGTACGAGCAGTACTTC.

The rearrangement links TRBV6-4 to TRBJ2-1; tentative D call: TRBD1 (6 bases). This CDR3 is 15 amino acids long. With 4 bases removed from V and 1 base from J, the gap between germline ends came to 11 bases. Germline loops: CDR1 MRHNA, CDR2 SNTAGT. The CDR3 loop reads CASSVDQGSYNEQFF. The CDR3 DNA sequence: TGTGCCAGCAGTGTTGACCAGGGGTCCTACAATGAGCAGTTCTTC.

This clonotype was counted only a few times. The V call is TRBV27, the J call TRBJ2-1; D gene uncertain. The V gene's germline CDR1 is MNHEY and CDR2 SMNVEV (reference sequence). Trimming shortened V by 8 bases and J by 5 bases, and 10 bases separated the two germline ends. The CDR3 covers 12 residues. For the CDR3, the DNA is TGTGCCAGCCGTACTCAAAACAATGAGCAGTTCTTC. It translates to CASRTQNNEQFF.

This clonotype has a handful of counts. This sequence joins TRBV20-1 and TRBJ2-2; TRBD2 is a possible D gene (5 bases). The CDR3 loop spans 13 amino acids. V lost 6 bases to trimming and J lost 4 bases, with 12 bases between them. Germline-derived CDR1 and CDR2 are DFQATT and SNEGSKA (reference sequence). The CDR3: CSARTSTTGELFF. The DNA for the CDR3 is TGCAGTGCCAGAACTAGTACCACCGGGGAGCTGTTTTTT.